Each of the 5 T cell receptor beta chains below was sequenced from the same sample in a study of blood T cells in healthy people across ages. The use of a sample-barcoded 5' primer and a J-beta primer mix characterized a second PCR of about 7 to 12 cycles. MiXCR, applied by TCRdb to the 5' RACE reads, yields one record per CDR3 protein. In the table there are more than 650,000 distinct CDR3 sequences, more than 25% of which are singletons. These data were also reused for a study on T cells of mothers and their children.

Source material: blood. The receptors stem from a boy aged 10-17 years in good health.

The chain joins TRBV7-6 to TRBJ2-5; D perhaps matches TRBD2 (5 bases). The DNA end lines up better with TRBJ2-7; the J call may be wrong. This CDR3 is built from 16 residues. CDR1 and CDR2 from the germline V gene are SGHVS and FNYEAQ. The CDR3 reads CASSPTSASGTYEQYF. CDR3 nucleotide sequence: TGTGCCAGCAGCCCCACTTCTGCGAGCGGTACCTACGAGCAGTACTTC.

This clonotype was recorded a few times. The rearrangement links TRBV5-5 to TRBJ1-6; D call uncertain. Per the germline V gene, CDR1 is SGHKS and CDR2 is YYEKEE (reference sequence). V was shortened by 2 bases and J by 0 bases, with 15 bases between the two germline ends. The CDR3 has 18 residues. The CDR3 loop is CASSLGHSQSSYNSPLHF. The CDR3 DNA is TGTGCCAGCAGCTTAGGCCATTCTCAAAGCTCCTATAATTCACCCCTCCACTTT.

Note on this clonotype: At one of its ends the junction is not consistent with the germline gene, which may arise from a read error. The V call is TRBV28, the J call TRBJ1-6, with D unresolved. Germline CDR1 MDHEN, CDR2 SYDVKM. The CDR3 length is 14 residues. CDR3 nucleotides: TGTGCCAGCAGTTTCCTTCAGGATAATTCGCCCCTCCACTTT. Protein: CASSFLQDNSPLHF.

The J gene is TRBJ2-7, the V gene TRBV20-1; TRBD2 matches 8 bases. The CDR3 runs 15 residues. Trimming took 0 bases from V and 7 from J; bases not matched to a gene: 11. Germline values: CDR1 DFQATT, CDR2 SNEGSKA (reference sequence). CDR3: CSAREQAGAAYEQYF. The CDR3, as DNA: TGCAGTGCTAGAGAACAAGCGGGGGCGGCGTATGAGCAGTACTTC.

The chain is built from TRBV3-1 and TRBJ1-6; D ambiguous. The CDR3 loop spans 18 amino acids. V lost 0 bases and J lost 8, with 20 bases in between. Germline V gene lookup returns CDR1 LGHDT and CDR2 YNNKEL (reference sequence). In DNA, the CDR3 is TGTGCCAGCAGCCAAGATCCTAATAGAGAATATGGGGATTCACCCCTCCACTTT. This gives the protein CASSQDPNREYGDSPLHF.